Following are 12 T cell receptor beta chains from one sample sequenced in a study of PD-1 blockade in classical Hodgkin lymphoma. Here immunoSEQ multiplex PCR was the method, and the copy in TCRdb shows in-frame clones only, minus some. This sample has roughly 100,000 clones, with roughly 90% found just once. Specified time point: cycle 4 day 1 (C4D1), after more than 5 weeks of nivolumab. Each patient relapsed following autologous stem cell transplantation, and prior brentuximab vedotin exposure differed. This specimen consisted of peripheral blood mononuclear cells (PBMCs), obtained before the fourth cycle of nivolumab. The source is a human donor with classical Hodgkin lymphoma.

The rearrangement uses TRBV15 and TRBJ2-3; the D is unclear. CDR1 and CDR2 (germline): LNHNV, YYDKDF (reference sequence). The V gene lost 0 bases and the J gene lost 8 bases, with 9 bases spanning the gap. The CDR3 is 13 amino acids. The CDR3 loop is CATSRDRIGTQYF. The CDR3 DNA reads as TGTGCCACCAGCAGAGATCGAATTGGTACGCAGTATTTT.

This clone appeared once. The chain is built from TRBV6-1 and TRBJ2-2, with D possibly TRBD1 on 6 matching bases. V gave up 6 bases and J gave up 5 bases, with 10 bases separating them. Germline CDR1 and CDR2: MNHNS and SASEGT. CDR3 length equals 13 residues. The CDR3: CASRRTGTGELFF. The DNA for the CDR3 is TGTGCCAGCAGAAGAACAGGGACCGGGGAGCTGTTTTTT.

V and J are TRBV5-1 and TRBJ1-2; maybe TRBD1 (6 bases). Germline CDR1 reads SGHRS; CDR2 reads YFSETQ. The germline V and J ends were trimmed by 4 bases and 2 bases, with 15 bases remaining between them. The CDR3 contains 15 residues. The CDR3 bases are TGCGCCAGCAGCCAAAACAGGGAATCGAACTATGGCTACACCTTC. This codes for CASSQNRESNYGYTF.

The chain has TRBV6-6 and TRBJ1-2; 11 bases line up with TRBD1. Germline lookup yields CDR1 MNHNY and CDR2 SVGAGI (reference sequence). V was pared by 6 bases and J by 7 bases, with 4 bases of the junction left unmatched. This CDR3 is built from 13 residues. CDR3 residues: CASRGQGVGGYTF. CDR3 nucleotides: TGTGCCAGCAGGGGACAGGGGGTTGGTGGCTACACCTTC.

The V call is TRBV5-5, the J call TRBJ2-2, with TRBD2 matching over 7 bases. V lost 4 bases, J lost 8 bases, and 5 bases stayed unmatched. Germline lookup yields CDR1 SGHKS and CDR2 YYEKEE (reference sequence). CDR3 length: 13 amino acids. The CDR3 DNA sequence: TGTGCCAGCAGCCGACTAGCCCCGGGGGAGCTGTTTTTT. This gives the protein CASSRLAPGELFF.

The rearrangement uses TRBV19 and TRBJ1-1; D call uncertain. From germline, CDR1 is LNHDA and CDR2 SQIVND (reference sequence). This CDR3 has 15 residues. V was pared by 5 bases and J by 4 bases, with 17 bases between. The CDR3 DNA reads TGTGCCAGTAGTGGGCACCGGCGACGATCCACTGAAGCTTTCTTT. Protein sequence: CASSGHRRRSTEAFF.

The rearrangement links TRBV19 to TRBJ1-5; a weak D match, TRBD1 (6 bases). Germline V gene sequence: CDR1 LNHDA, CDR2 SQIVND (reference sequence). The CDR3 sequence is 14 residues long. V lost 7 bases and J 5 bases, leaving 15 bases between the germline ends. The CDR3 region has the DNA TGTGCCAGTACAGGTAGGGGGGGGGATCAGCCCCAGCATTTT. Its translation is CASTGRGGDQPQHF.

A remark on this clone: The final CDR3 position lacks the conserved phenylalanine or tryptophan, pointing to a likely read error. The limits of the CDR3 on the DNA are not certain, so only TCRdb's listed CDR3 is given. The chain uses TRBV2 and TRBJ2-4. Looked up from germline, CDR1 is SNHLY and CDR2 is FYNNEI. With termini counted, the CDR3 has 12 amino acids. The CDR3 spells CASSESGFPTLS.

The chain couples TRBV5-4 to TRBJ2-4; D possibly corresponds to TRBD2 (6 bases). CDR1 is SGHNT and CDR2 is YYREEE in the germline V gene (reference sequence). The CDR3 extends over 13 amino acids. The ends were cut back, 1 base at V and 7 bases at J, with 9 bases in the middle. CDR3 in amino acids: CASSLYGGNIQYF. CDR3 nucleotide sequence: TGTGCCAGCAGCTTGTATGGGGGGAACATTCAGTACTTC. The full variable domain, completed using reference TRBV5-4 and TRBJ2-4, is ETGVTQSPTHLIKTRGQQVTLRCSSQSGHNTVSWYQQALGQGPQFIFQYYREEENGRGNFPPRFSGLQFPNYSSELNVNALELDDSALYLCASSLYGGNIQYFGAGTRLSVL.

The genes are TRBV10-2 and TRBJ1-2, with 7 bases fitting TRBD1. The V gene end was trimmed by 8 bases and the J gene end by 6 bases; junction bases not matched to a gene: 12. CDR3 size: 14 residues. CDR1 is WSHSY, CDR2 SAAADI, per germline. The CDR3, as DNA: TGCGCCAGCGTCCAGGACAGGCGCTTGGATGGCTACACCTTC. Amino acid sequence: CASVQDRRLDGYTF.

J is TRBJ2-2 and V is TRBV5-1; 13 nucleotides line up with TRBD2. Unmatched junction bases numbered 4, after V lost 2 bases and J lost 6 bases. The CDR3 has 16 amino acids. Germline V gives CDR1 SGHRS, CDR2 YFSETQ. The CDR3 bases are TGCGCCAGCAGCTTCGGACTAGCGGGAGACCCCGGGGAGCTGTTTTTT. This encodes CASSFGLAGDPGELFF.

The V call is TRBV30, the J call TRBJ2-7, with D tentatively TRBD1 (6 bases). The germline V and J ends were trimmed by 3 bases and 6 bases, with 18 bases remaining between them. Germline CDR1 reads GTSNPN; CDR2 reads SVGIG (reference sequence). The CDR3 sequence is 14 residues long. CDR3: CAWSAGTHRLEQYF. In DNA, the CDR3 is TGTGCCTGGAGCGCCGGGACACATCGGCTCGAGCAGTACTTC. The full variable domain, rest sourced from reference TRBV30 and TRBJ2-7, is SQTIHQWPATLVQPVGSPLSLECTVEGTSNPNLYWYRQAAGRGLQLLFYSVGIGQISSEVPQNLSASRPQDRQFILSSKKLLLSDSGFYLCAWSAGTHRLEQYFGPGTRLTVT.